Following are 12 T cell receptor beta chains from one sample sequenced in a study of identical twins. TCRdb ran MiXCR on the 5' RACE reads and lists one entry per CDR3 protein. The data contain some 630,000 distinct CDR3 sequences, just over 7% of them singletons. In addition, the sample was reused for a study of yellow fever vaccine responses in identical twins.

Specimen: PBMCs. The source of these receptors is a woman between 18 and 29 years old in good health.

This clonotype was counted only a few times. The chain links TRBV20-1 to TRBJ2-3; 7 positions match TRBD1. The J segment lost 1 base and the V segment lost 1 base, leaving 2 bases of the junction unmatched. This CDR3 is built from 14 residues. Germline loops: CDR1 DFQATT, CDR2 SNEGSKA (reference sequence). The CDR3 is CSARGQGRTDTQYF. The CDR3 nucleotides read TGCAGTGCTAGAGGACAGGGCCGCACAGATACGCAGTATTTT.

In its sample, this clonotype was seen many times. The chain is built from TRBV21-1 and TRBJ2-5; TRBD1 is taken as the D call from the table, unchecked against the DNA. TRBV21-1 corresponds to a pseudogene. This CDR3 has 17 amino acids. CDR3 loop: CASNRSKGTGAQETQYF. CDR3 coding DNA: TGTGCCAGCAATCGAAGTAAGGGGACAGGCGCACAAGAGACCCAGTACTTC.

This clonotype was observed many times. This chain links TRBV4-1 with TRBJ2-2, with TRBD2 as a possible D gene (6 bases). Between the trimmed V and J ends, which lost 1 base and 1 base, there was a span of 10 bases. This CDR3 is built from 16 residues. Germline V CDR1 and CDR2: MGHRA, YSYEKL. Here the CDR3 reads CASSQVRGGNTGELFF. Written as DNA, the CDR3 is TGCGCCAGCAGCCAAGTGAGGGGAGGGAACACCGGGGAGCTGTTTTTT.

Details on this clonotype: The DNA is omitted, as the CDR3 cannot be located on it reliably, and the CDR3 follows TCRdb's listing. The chain couples TRBV29-1 to TRBJ1-5. The length of the CDR3 is 12 amino acids, counting both ends. Per the germline V gene, CDR1 is SQVTM and CDR2 is ANQGSEA. The CDR3 loop reads CSVGQGNQPHHF.

In this sample, this clonotype turned up many times. The V and J genes are TRBV29-1 and TRBJ2-3, with D perhaps assigned TRBD1 or TRBD2 (5 bases each). Germline V gene data show CDR1 as SQVTM and CDR2 as ANQGSEA. V was pared by 4 bases and J by 6 bases, with 11 bases between. The CDR3 totals 12 residues. The CDR3 region is CSVVEGSDTQYF. As DNA, the CDR3 is TGCAGCGTTGTAGAGGGGTCGGATACGCAGTATTTT.

The chain combines TRBV20-1 with TRBJ1-6, with TRBD1 matching 10 bases. This CDR3 has 14 residues. The germline V gene encodes CDR1 DFQATT and CDR2 SNEGSKA (reference sequence). The V and J ends lost 3 bases and 7 bases, in that order; junction bases with no gene match: 3. As DNA, the CDR3 is TGCAGTGCTAGCATGGACAGGGGGAATTCACCCCTCCACTTT. It translates to CSASMDRGNSPLHF.

This clonotype was counted a few times. This rearrangement joins TRBV13 to TRBJ2-1, with TRBD2 matching 10 bases. This CDR3 comprises 17 residues. V lost 0 bases, J lost 6 bases, and 8 bases stayed unmatched. CDR1 and CDR2 from the germline V gene are PRHDT and FYEKMQ (reference sequence). CDR3 in amino acids: CASSLGRLAGVGNEQFF. CDR3 sequence (DNA): TGTGCCAGCAGCTTAGGGCGGCTAGCGGGAGTAGGCAATGAGCAGTTCTTC.

There are many counts of this clonotype. The chain has TRBV29-1 and TRBJ1-3; D is undetermined. V lost 7 bases and J lost 5, with 18 bases in between. From germline, CDR1 is SQVTM and CDR2 ANQGSEA. The CDR3 sequence is 14 residues long. The CDR3 DNA reads TGCAGCGCCGAAGGGCCGGAAACACGAAACACCATATATTTT. Encoded protein: CSAEGPETRNTIYF.

This clonotype showed up just a few times. The chain joins TRBV2 to TRBJ2-1, with D uncertain. V was shortened by 6 bases and J by 10 bases, with 10 bases between the two germline ends. There are 11 residues in the CDR3. The V gene's germline CDR1 is SNHLY and CDR2 FYNNEI. As DNA, the CDR3 is TGTGCCAGCAGGGACGAAGGGGAGCAGTTCTTC. Protein: CASRDEGEQFF.

This clonotype has a count of ten or more. This chain joins TRBV5-1 and TRBJ2-3; TRBD2 agrees at 8 bases. V dropped 2 bases and J dropped 2; count of bases not matched to a gene: 4. The length of the CDR3 is 15 residues. CDR1 and CDR2 (germline): SGHRS, YFSETQ. This CDR3 is CASSFSGIPTDTQYF. As DNA, the CDR3 is TGCGCCAGCAGCTTTAGCGGGATCCCCACAGATACGCAGTATTTT.

This clonotype was found a few times. The CDR3 reads CASSQGGESTGELFF. The CDR3 nucleotides read TGTGCCAGCAGCCAAGGGGGGGAGAGCACCGGGGAGCTGTTTTTT. This rearrangement joins TRBV4-2 to TRBJ2-2, with a tentative D call TRBD2 (6 bases). Trimming cost V 1 base and J 4 bases, with 10 bases left between them. Germline CDR1 is LGHNA and CDR2 is YNFKEQ. The CDR3 sequence is 15 residues long.

This clonotype occurred many times. The rearrangement uses TRBV10-3 and TRBJ1-1, with 7 positions matching TRBD1. CDR1 and CDR2 from the germline V gene are ENHRY and SYGVKD. The V and J ends lost 10 bases and 3 bases, in that order; junction bases with no gene match: 14. The CDR3 spans 15 residues. The CDR3 DNA is TGTGCCACCAACACCCCTGACAGGGCTGACACTGAAGCTTTCTTT. Protein product: CATNTPDRADTEAFF.